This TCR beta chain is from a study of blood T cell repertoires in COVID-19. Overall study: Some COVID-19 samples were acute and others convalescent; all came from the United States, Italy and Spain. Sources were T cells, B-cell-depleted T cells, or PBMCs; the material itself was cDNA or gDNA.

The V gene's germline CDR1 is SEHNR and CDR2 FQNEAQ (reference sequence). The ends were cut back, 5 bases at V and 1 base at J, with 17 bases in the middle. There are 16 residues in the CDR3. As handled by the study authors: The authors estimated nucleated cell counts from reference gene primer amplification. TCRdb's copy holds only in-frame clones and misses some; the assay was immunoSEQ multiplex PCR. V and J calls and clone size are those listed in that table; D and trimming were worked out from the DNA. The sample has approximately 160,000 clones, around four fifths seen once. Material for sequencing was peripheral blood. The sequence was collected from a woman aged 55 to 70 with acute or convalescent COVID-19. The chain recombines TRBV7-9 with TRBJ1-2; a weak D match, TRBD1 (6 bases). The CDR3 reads CASSDLQGGGNYGYTF. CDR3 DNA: TGTGCCAGCAGCGACTTACAGGGAGGGGGTAACTATGGCTACACCTTC.